The 10 T cell receptor beta chains given below trace back to one sample, sequenced in a study of T-cell reconstitution after alpha-beta-depleted transplantation in children. TCRbeta library construction was performed incorporating unique molecular identifiers. One entry per CDR3 protein, called by TCRdb with MiXCR from the PCR reads. Counted here are about 980,000 distinct CDR3 sequences, roughly 29% occurring once; the ten biggest clones make up roughly 30%. The specimen comprised PBMCs, mostly from graft donor cells, sampled 360 days after TCRalphabeta/CD19-depleted stem cell transplant. Receptors originate from a boy younger than two who had a stem cell transplant for SCID, so the T cells may come from the graft donor.

The chain couples TRBV7-3 to TRBJ2-2, with a weak D call TRBD2 (7 bases). CDR1 is SGHTA, CDR2 FQGTGA, per germline. The CDR3 spans 14 residues. Trimming stripped 5 bases from V and 6 bases from J, with 13 bases between. The DNA for the CDR3 is TGTGCCAGCAGCCCGGAGGGGGGGCCCGGGGAGCTGTTTTTT. This codes for CASSPEGGPGELFF. Looking up the rest from reference TRBV7-3 and TRBJ2-2 gives the full variable domain: GAGVSQTPSNKVTEKGKYVELRCDPISGHTALYWYRQSLGQGPEFLIYFQGTGAADDSGLPNDRFFAVRPEGSVSTLKIQRTERGDSAVYLCASSPEGGPGELFFGEGSRLTVL.

The rearrangement uses TRBV7-2 and TRBJ1-5; no clear D gene. The CDR3 runs to 13 residues. The V gene lost 5 bases and the J gene lost 3 bases, with 8 bases spanning the gap. The V gene's germline CDR1 is SGHTA and CDR2 FQGNSA. The CDR3, as DNA: TGTGCCAGCAGCAAGTCTGACAATCAGCCCCAGCATTTT. Protein sequence: CASSKSDNQPQHF.

This rearrangement joins TRBV6-2 or TRBV6-3 to TRBJ2-1, with 9 bases fitting TRBD2. The V and J ends lost 8 bases and 1 base, in that order; junction bases with no gene match: 9. CDR1 MNHEY and CDR2 SVGEGT come from the germline V gene. The CDR3 sequence is 16 residues long. CDR3: CASAPSGEASYNEQFF. The CDR3 region has the DNA TGTGCCAGCGCCCCTAGCGGGGAAGCTTCCTACAATGAGCAGTTCTTC.

The chain is built from TRBV3-1 and TRBJ2-7; 11 bases align to TRBD1. The germline gives CDR1 LGHDT, CDR2 YNNKEL (reference sequence). This CDR3 has 15 amino acids. The V segment lost 2 bases and the J segment 7 bases; nucleotides outside the gene matches: 7. The CDR3 spells CASSQLGQGAGEQYF. The CDR3 DNA reads as TGTGCCAGCAGCCAACTCGGACAGGGGGCGGGAGAGCAGTACTTC.

The gene calls are TRBV15 and TRBJ1-1; D possibly corresponds to TRBD1 (5 bases). The V end lost 8 bases, the J end lost 1 base, and 14 bases lay between the germline ends. CDR3 length: 14 amino acids. Germline-derived CDR1 and CDR2 are LNHNV and YYDKDF (reference sequence). CDR3: CATRQRGGNTEAFF. DNA for the CDR3: TGTGCCACCCGCCAACGGGGGGGGAACACTGAAGCTTTCTTT.

The sample holds a few counts of this clonotype. This chain links TRBV15 with TRBJ1-2; no reliable D call. V shed 0 bases and J shed 0 bases, with 8 bases lying between them. The CDR3 length is 15 residues. The V gene's germline CDR1 is LNHNV and CDR2 YYDKDF (reference sequence). The CDR3 DNA reads TGTGCCACCAGCAGAGATCGATTTCCTAACTATGGCTACACCTTC. The encoded protein is CATSRDRFPNYGYTF.

The rearrangement uses TRBV3-1 and TRBJ2-2; 7 bases are a match to TRBD1. The CDR3 runs to 17 residues. Germline V gene lookup returns CDR1 LGHDT and CDR2 YNNKEL (reference sequence). The trim removed 1 base at V and 1 base at J, leaving 6 bases unmatched. CDR3 region: CASSQGWTGRNTGELFF. The CDR3 nucleotides are TGTGCCAGCAGCCAAGGGTGGACAGGAAGGAACACCGGGGAGCTGTTTTTT. Full variable domain (outside the CDR3, taken from reference TRBV3-1 and TRBJ2-2): DTAVSQTPKYLVTQMGNDKSIKCEQNLGHDTMYWYKQDSKKFLKIMFSYNNKELIINETVPNRFSPKSPDKAHLNLHINSLELGDSAVYFCASSQGWTGRNTGELFFGEGSRLTVL.

This clonotype occurred a few times. The V and J genes are TRBV7-3 and TRBJ2-3; D not certain. Germline CDR1 and CDR2: SGHTA and FQGTGA. The CDR3 has 13 residues. The V and J ends lost 1 base and 6 bases respectively, with 8 bases between them. In DNA form, the CDR3 reads TGTGCCAGCAGCTTAATGGTTCGGGATACGCAGTATTTT. It encodes CASSLMVRDTQYF.

This clonotype turned up a few times. This chain connects TRBV12-3 or TRBV12-4 to TRBJ2-7; D unclear. The CDR3 extends over 12 amino acids. V was cut by 7 bases and J by 7 bases, with 14 bases left in between. The chain's CDR3 is CASTNRVGEQYF. The CDR3 DNA reads as TGTGCCAGCACCAACCGGGTGGGAGAGCAGTACTTC.

The J gene is TRBJ2-2, the V gene TRBV5-6, with TRBD1 identical over 9 bases. The CDR3 is made up of 15 amino acids. V lost 4 bases, J lost 6 bases, and 7 bases stayed unmatched. Germline CDR1 is SGHDT and CDR2 is YYEEEE. This CDR3 reads CASSGDRGKAGELFF. The DNA for the CDR3 is TGTGCCAGCAGCGGAGACAGGGGGAAGGCCGGGGAGCTGTTTTTT.